Each of the 21 T cell receptor beta chains below was sequenced from the same sample in a study of shared T cell receptors in the human thymus. Assay used: immunoSEQ multiplex PCR; TCRdb lists only in-frame clones, some missing. The repertoire holds about 610,000 clones, with 88% as singletons. The sample was also linked to a second study, of human thymus T cells.

Sequencing input: thymocytes. These receptors all stem from a boy under two years old with a congenital heart defect.

With regard to this clone: A junction end diverges from the germline sequence, so it may reflect a read error. The CDR3 region has the DNA TGTGCCAGCACCTTAGAGGGGGACCCCCTTTGGGATGAGCAGTTCTTC. Its translation is CASTLEGDPLWDEQFF. The V and J genes are TRBV7-2 and TRBJ2-1; D perhaps matches TRBD1 (6 bases). CDR1 and CDR2 from the germline V gene are SGHTA and FQGNSA. This CDR3 region has 16 residues.

The chain links TRBV11-2 to TRBJ1-1; tentative D call: TRBD1 (6 bases). V lost 1 base and J 1 base, leaving 13 bases between the germline ends. Germline CDR1 reads SGHAT; CDR2 reads FQNNGV. The CDR3 has 16 residues. The CDR3 is CASSLAKQGKNTEAFF. The CDR3 DNA sequence: TGTGCCAGCAGCTTAGCGAAGCAGGGGAAGAACACTGAAGCTTTCTTT.

The genes are TRBV29-1 and TRBJ2-1; TRBD2 aligns across 10 bases. The junction had 9 bases not matched to a gene; V was cut back by 5 bases and J by 5 bases. There are 15 residues in the CDR3. Germline CDR1 is SQVTM and CDR2 is ANQGSEA. DNA for the CDR3: TGCAGCGTTTCGTACGAGGGACTAGCGAACAATGAGCAGTTCTTC. Amino acid sequence: CSVSYEGLANNEQFF.

This clone was recorded once. This rearrangement joins TRBV4-1 to TRBJ2-3; tentative D call: TRBD2 (6 bases). V lost 0 bases and J lost 2, with 12 bases in between. The CDR3 extends over 16 amino acids. Germline-derived CDR1 and CDR2 are MGHRA and YSYEKL. CDR3 DNA: TGCGCCAGCAGCCAAGAACTAGCTAGGGACACAGATACGCAGTATTTT. Encoded protein: CASSQELARDTDTQYF.

The chain is built from TRBV6-5 and TRBJ2-1; 7 bases line up with TRBD2. Losses at the gene ends were 5 bases for V and 10 bases for J; bases not matched to a gene: 11. Germline-derived CDR1 and CDR2 are MNHEY and SVGAGI. This CDR3 is built from 14 residues. This CDR3 reads CASSQRSTAGEQFF. The CDR3, as DNA: TGTGCCAGCAGTCAAAGGTCAACAGCGGGGGAGCAGTTCTTC.

In its sample, this clone was seen once. The chain recombines TRBV18 with TRBJ2-1; 11 nucleotides agree with TRBD2. V lost 6 bases to trimming and J lost 0 bases; unmatched junction nucleotides: 7. The CDR3 is 17 amino acids. Germline V gene lookup returns CDR1 KGHSH and CDR2 LQKENI. The CDR3 DNA follows: TGTGCCAGCTCGCCGGATAGCGGGAGGGACTCCTACAATGAGCAGTTCTTC. Residues: CASSPDSGRDSYNEQFF.

The V call is TRBV11-3, the J call TRBJ2-5, with D uncertain. Germline CDR1 and CDR2: SGHNT and YENEEA. The CDR3 length is 14 residues. Trimming shortened V by 0 bases and J by 6 bases, and 11 bases separated the two germline ends. CDR3 sequence reads: CASSLDPSLKTQYF. The CDR3, as DNA: TGTGCCAGCAGCTTAGATCCCAGTTTGAAGACCCAGTACTTC.

Worth noting for this clone: A read error may produce the germline difference seen at one junction end. The CDR3 DNA reads as TGCGCCAGCAGTCGAGGGCTAGCGGGCTCCCACAATGAGCAGTTCTTC. Its protein is CASSRGLAGSHNEQFF. V and J are TRBV4-3 and TRBJ2-1, with 8 bases that match TRBD2. Germline CDR1 reads LGHNA; CDR2 reads YSLEER. This CDR3 is built from 16 residues.

Only a few counts were recorded for this clone. The chain couples TRBV5-6 to TRBJ2-1; D is unresolved. CDR3 length: 14 residues. The ends were cut back, 1 base at V and 4 bases at J, with 9 bases in the middle. Germline assignment: CDR1 SGHDT and CDR2 YYEEEE. DNA for the CDR3: TGTGCCAGCAGCTTGTTCGCAGGTTACAATGAGCAGTTCTTC. Its protein is CASSLFAGYNEQFF.

The V call is TRBV7-2, the J call TRBJ2-7; the D gene is possibly TRBD1 (5 bases). The CDR3 runs 15 residues. Germline CDR1 SGHTA, CDR2 FQGNSA. V shed 2 bases and J shed 3 bases, with 14 bases lying between them. CDR3 sequence reads: CASSLSLDSLYEQYF. Here the CDR3 DNA reads TGTGCCAGCAGCTTAAGTCTTGACAGCCTCTACGAGCAGTACTTC.

This chain connects TRBV4-3 to TRBJ2-7; tentatively, D is TRBD2 (6 bases). Germline V CDR1 and CDR2: LGHNA, YSLEER. CDR3 length: 18 residues. V was shortened by 0 bases and J by 1 base, with 19 bases between the two germline ends. The CDR3 DNA reads TGCGCCAGCAGCCAAGATCAAAGGCGGGACGGCCTTTCCTACGAGCAGTACTTC. Encoded protein: CASSQDQRRDGLSYEQYF.

The chain has TRBV4-1 and TRBJ2-3, with a possible D match to TRBD1 (6 bases). The V end lost 1 base, the J end lost 5 bases, and 10 bases lay between the germline ends. Germline CDR1 and CDR2: MGHRA and YSYEKL. The CDR3 runs 14 residues. This chain's CDR3 is CASSQAQGKDTQYF. CDR3 nucleotides: TGCGCCAGCAGCCAAGCCCAGGGGAAAGATACGCAGTATTTT.

In its sample, this clone was seen a few times. The chain employs TRBV19 and TRBJ2-3; the match to TRBD2 covers 14 bases. Germline V gene lookup returns CDR1 LNHDA and CDR2 SQIVND (reference sequence). J was trimmed by 3 bases and V by 3 bases; bases with no gene match: 8. CDR3 length: 18 residues. This CDR3 reads CASSILTRLAGGTDTQYF. The CDR3 nucleotides are TGTGCCAGTAGTATCCTCACCCGACTAGCGGGAGGGACAGATACGCAGTATTTT.

In the case of this clone: The sample holds other DNA sequences that translate to the same CDR3. The chain couples TRBV18 to TRBJ2-5, with D possibly TRBD1 on 5 matching bases. The CDR3 loop spans 12 amino acids. Germline CDR1 is KGHSH and CDR2 is LQKENI. V was clipped by 2 bases and J by 5 bases, with 6 bases between them. In nucleotides, the CDR3 is TGTGCCAGCTCACCAGGGGCGGAGACCCAGTACTTC. Its translation: CASSPGAETQYF.

The rearrangement uses TRBV11-2 and TRBJ1-1; no reliable D call. The CDR3 length is 18 residues. Germline V gene lookup returns CDR1 SGHAT and CDR2 FQNNGV. The V and J ends lost 0 bases and 1 base respectively, with 18 bases between them. CDR3 protein: CASSLDRRSENSNTEAFF. For the CDR3, the DNA is TGTGCCAGCAGCTTAGATAGGCGGTCAGAGAACTCGAACACTGAAGCTTTCTTT.

V usage is TRBV5-6 and J usage is TRBJ1-2; TRBD1 agrees at 9 bases. The CDR3 is 15 residues long. Germline loops: CDR1 SGHDT, CDR2 YYEEEE. J lost 3 bases, V lost 4 bases, and 7 bases had no gene match. The CDR3 bases are TGTGCCAGCAGCCCCCGGGACAGGGAATACTATGGCTACACCTTC. Translation: CASSPRDREYYGYTF. The full variable domain, in which reference TRBV5-6 and TRBJ1-2 provide the parts outside the CDR3, is DAGVTQSPTHLIKTRGQQVTLRCSPKSGHDTVSWYQQALGQGPQFIFQYYEEEERQRGNFPDRFSGHQFPNYSSELNVNALLLGDSALYLCASSPRDREYYGYTFGSGTRLTVV.

With respect to this clone: A read error may account for a junction end that differs from germline. The chain combines TRBV5-6 with TRBJ2-1, with 8 bases fitting TRBD1. CDR1 is SGHDT and CDR2 is YYEEEE in the germline V gene. The CDR3 has 14 residues. CDR3 bases: TGTGCCAGCAGACGTGACAGGGGACTTTCACTCCCGATCTTC. This codes for CASRRDRGLSLPIF.

This chain joins TRBV7-9 and TRBJ2-2; 7 nucleotides align to TRBD1. This CDR3 comprises 19 residues. The J segment lost 1 base and the V segment lost 5 bases, leaving 16 bases of the junction unmatched. Germline V lookup: CDR1 SEHNR, CDR2 FQNEAQ (reference sequence). This CDR3 is CASSEPGQRLPLNTGELFF. Here the CDR3 DNA reads TGTGCCAGCAGCGAACCGGGACAGAGACTTCCCTTGAACACCGGGGAGCTGTTTTTT.

The rearrangement links TRBV5-4 to TRBJ2-5; TRBD2 matches 10 bases. Germline V gene sequence: CDR1 SGHNT, CDR2 YYREEE (reference sequence). After removal of 1 base from V and 5 bases from J, the junction contained 14 bases not matched to a gene. The CDR3 consists of 18 residues. The CDR3 protein is CASSLKGSGRTLMETQYF. The CDR3 DNA sequence: TGTGCCAGCAGCTTGAAGGGTAGCGGGAGGACACTGATGGAGACCCAGTACTTC.

The V call is TRBV30, the J call TRBJ2-1, with D unclear. V lost 0 bases and J 9 bases, leaving 12 bases between the germline ends. CDR3 size: 13 residues. Germline V gene data show CDR1 as GTSNPN and CDR2 as SVGIG (reference sequence). The CDR3 loop is CAWSVRRGIEQFF. CDR3 nucleotide sequence: TGTGCCTGGAGTGTACGAAGAGGAATTGAGCAGTTCTTC.

This rearrangement joins TRBV6-5 to TRBJ1-2; 7 bases line up with TRBD1. Germline CDR1 and CDR2: MNHEY and SVGAGI. V lost 8 bases, J lost 4 bases, and 13 bases stayed unmatched. The length of the CDR3 is 15 residues. In DNA, the CDR3 is TGTGCCAGCGTTCGGAGACAGGGCGCGGGCTATGGCTACACCTTC. It encodes CASVRRQGAGYGYTF.